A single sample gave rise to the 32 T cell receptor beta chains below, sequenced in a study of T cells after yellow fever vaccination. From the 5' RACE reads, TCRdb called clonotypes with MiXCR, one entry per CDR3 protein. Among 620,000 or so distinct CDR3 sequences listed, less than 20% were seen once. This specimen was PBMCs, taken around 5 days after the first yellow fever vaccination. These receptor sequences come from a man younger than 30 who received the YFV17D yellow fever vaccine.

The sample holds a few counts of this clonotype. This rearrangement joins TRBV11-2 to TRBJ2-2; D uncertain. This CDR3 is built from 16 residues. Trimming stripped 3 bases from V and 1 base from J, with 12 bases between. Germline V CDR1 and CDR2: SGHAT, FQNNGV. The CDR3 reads CASSLNPGLNTGELFF. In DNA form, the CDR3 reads TGTGCCAGCAGCTTGAATCCTGGATTGAACACCGGGGAGCTGTTTTTT.

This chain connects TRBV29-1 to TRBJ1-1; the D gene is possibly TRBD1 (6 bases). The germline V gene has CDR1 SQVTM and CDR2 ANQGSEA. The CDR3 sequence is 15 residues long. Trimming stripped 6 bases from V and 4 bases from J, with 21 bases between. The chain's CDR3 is CSVSPDGIQGTEAFF. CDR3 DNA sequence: TGCAGCGTCAGCCCCGATGGGATACAGGGCACTGAAGCTTTCTTT.

The CDR3 DNA follows: TGTGCCAGCAGCCAAGCCCCCGGGGGCGCCAATGAAAAACTGTTTTTT. It yields the protein CASSQAPGGANEKLFF. The chain couples TRBV3-1 to TRBJ1-4; perhaps TRBD1 as D (6 bases). Germline V gene lookup returns CDR1 LGHDT and CDR2 YNNKEL (reference sequence). Trimming stripped 1 base from V and 5 bases from J, with 14 bases between. The CDR3 runs 16 residues.

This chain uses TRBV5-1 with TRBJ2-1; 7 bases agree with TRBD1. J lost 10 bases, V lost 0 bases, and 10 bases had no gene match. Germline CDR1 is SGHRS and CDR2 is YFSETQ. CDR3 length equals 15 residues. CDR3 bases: TGCGCCAGCAGCTTGGCGGGACAGTCAACTGCAGAGCAGTTCTTC. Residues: CASSLAGQSTAEQFF.

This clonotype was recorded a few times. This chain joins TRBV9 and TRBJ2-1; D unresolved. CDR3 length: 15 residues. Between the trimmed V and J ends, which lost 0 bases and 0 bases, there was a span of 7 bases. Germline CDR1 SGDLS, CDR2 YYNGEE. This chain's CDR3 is CASSVGISSYNEQFF. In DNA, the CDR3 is TGTGCCAGCAGCGTAGGGATCAGCTCCTACAATGAGCAGTTCTTC.

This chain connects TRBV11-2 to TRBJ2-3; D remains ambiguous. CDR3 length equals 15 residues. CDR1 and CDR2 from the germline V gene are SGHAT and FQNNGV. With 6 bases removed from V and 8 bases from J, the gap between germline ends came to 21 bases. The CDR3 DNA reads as TGTGCCAGCAGGGACCGGGCTACTGGCTGGGGTACGCAGTATTTT. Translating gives CASRDRATGWGTQYF.

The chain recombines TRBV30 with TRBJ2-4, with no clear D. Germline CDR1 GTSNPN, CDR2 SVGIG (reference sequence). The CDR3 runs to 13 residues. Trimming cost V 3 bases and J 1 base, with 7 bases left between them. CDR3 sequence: CAWSRRAKNIQYF. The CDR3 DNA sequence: TGTGCCTGGAGCCGGCGGGCCAAAAACATTCAGTACTTC.

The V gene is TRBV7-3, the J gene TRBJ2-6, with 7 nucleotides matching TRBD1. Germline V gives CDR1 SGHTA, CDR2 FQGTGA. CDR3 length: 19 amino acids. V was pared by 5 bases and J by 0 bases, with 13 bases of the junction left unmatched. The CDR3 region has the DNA TGTGCCAGCAGCGGATTTCAGACAGGGCAGAGCTCTGGGGCCAACGTCCTGACTTTC. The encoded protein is CASSGFQTGQSSGANVLTF.

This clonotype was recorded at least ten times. The DNA of the CDR3 is TGTGCCAGCAGCTCCCGCCGGACCCAGTACTTC. This codes for CASSSRRTQYF. The gene calls are TRBV11-2 and TRBJ2-5; D unclear. The CDR3 sequence is 11 residues long. V lost 4 bases and J lost 7, with 7 bases in between. Looked up from germline, CDR1 is SGHAT and CDR2 is FQNNGV.

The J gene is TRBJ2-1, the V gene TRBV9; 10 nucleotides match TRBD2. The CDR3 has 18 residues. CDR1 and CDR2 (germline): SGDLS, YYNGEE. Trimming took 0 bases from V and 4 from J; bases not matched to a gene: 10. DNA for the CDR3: TGTGCCAGCAGCGTAGCGCCCCAGACTAGCGGGTTTTACAATGAGCAGTTCTTC. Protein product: CASSVAPQTSGFYNEQFF.

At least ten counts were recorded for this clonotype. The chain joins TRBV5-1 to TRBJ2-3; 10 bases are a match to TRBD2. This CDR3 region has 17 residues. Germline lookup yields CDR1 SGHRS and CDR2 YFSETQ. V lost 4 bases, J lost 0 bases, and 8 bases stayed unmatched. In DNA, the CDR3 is TGCGCCAGCAGCCCAACTAGCGGGGCTGCTAGCACAGATACGCAGTATTTT. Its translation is CASSPTSGAASTDTQYF.

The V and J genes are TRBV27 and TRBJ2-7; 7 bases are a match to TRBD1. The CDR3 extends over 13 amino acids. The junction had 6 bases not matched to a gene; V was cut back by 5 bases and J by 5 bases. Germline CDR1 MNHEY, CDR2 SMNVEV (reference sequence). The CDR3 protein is CASSLTGRNEQYF. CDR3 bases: TGTGCCAGCAGTCTGACAGGGCGGAACGAGCAGTACTTC.

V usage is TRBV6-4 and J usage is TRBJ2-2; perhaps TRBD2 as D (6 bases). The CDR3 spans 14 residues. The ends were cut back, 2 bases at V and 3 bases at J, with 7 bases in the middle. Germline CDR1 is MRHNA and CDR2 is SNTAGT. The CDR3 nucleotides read TGTGCCAGCAGTGACGCTAGCGACACCGGGGAGCTGTTTTTT. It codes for CASSDASDTGELFF.

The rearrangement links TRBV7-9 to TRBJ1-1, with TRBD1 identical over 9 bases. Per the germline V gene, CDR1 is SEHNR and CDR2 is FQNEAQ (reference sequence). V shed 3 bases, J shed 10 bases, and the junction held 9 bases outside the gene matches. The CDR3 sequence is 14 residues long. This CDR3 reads CASSFTGGEGRAFF. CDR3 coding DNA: TGTGCCAGCAGCTTTACAGGGGGCGAGGGTCGAGCTTTCTTT.

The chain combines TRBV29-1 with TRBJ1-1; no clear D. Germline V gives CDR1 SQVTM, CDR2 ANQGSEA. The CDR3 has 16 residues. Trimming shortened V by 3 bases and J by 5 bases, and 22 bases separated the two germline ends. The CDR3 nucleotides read TGCAGCGTTGACCCGGGCGGTCGTTGGGGAGGAACTGAAGCTTTCTTT. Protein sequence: CSVDPGGRWGGTEAFF.

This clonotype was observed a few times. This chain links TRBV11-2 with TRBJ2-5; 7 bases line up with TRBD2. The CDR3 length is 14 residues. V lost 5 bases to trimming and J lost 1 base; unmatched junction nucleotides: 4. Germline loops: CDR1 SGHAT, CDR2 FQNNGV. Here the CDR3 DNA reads TGTGCCAGCAGCCCAGCGGGGTTCCAAGAGACCCAGTACTTC. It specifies CASSPAGFQETQYF.

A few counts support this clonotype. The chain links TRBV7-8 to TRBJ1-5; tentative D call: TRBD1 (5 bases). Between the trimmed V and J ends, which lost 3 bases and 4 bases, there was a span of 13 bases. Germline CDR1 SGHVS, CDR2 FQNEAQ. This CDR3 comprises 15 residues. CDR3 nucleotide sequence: TGTGCCAGCAGCTTGGGGGACGGACGGAATCAGCCCCAGCATTTT. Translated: CASSLGDGRNQPQHF.

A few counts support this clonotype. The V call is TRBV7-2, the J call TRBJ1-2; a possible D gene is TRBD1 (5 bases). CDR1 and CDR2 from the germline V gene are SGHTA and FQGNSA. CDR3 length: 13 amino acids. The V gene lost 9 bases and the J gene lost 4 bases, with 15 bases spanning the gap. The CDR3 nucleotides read TGTGCCAGTCAGGGTGGAGAGGTCTATGGCTACACCTTC. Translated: CASQGGEVYGYTF.

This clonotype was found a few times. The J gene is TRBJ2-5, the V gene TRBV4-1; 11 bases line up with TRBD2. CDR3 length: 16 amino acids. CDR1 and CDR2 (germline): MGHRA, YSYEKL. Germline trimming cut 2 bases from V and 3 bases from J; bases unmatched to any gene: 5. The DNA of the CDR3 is TGCGCCAGCAGCCAATATCTAGCGGGGGGTGAAGAGACCCAGTACTTC. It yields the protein CASSQYLAGGEETQYF.

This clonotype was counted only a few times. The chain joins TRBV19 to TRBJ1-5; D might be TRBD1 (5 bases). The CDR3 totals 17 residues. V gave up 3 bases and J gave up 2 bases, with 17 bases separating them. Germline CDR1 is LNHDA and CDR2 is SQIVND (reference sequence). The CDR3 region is CASSIPWGGGGNQPQHF. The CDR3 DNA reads TGTGCCAGTAGTATTCCCTGGGGGGGAGGTGGCAATCAGCCCCAGCATTTT.

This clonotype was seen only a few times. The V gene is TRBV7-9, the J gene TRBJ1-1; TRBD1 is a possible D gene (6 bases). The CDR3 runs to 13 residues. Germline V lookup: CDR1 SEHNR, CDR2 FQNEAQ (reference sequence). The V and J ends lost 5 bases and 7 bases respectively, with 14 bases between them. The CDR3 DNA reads TGTGCCAGCAGCCGGGACACTCAGCGTGAAGCTTTCTTT. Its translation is CASSRDTQREAFF.

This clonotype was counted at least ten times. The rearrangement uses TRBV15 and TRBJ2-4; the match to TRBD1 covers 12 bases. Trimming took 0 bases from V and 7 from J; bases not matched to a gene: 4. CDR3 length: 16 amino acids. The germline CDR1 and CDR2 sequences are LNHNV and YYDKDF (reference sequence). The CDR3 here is CATSRDAGTGGNIQYF. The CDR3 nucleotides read TGTGCCACCAGCAGAGATGCAGGGACAGGGGGCAACATTCAGTACTTC.

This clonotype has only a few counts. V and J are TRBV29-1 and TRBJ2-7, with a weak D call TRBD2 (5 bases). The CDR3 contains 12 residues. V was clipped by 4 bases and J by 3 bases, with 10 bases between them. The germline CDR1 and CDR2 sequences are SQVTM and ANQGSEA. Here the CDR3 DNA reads TGCAGCGTTGTCGGGAAAGACTACGAGCAGTACGTC. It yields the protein CSVVGKDYEQYV.

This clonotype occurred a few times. The CDR3 DNA reads TGTGCCAGCAGCCCAACCTCAGTCTACGACAACACCGGGGAGCTGTTTTTT. Protein: CASSPTSVYDNTGELFF. J is TRBJ2-2 and V is TRBV4-2, with no clear D. Germline V gene lookup returns CDR1 LGHNA and CDR2 YNFKEQ. The CDR3 consists of 17 residues. Trimming took off 4 bases at V and 2 bases at J, with 17 bases between the two ends.

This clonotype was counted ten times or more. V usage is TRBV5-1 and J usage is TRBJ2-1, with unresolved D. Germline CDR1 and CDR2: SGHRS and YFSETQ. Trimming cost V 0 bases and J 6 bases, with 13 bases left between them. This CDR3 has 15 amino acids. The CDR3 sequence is CASSLGASFFNEQFF. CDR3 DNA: TGCGCCAGCAGCTTGGGTGCGTCTTTCTTCAATGAGCAGTTCTTC.

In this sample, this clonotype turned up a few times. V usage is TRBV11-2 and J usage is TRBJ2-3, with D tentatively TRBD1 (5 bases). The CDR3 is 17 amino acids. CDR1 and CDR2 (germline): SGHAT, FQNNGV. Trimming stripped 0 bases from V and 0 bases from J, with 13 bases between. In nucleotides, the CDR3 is TGTGCCAGCAGCTTAGACGTGGGGCCCGATAGCACAGATACGCAGTATTTT. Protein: CASSLDVGPDSTDTQYF.

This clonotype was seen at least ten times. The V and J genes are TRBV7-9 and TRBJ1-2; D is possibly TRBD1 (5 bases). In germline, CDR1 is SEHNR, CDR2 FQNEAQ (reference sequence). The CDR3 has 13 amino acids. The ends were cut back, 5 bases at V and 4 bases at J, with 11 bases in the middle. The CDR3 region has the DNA TGTGCCAGCAGCCCCCACGGGACCTATGGCTACACCTTC. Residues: CASSPHGTYGYTF.

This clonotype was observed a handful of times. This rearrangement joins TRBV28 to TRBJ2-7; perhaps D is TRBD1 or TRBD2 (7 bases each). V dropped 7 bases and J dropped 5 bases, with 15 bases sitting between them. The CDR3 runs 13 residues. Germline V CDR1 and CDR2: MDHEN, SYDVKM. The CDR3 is CASNIQGRDEQYV. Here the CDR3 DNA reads TGTGCCAGCAATATACAGGGGAGGGACGAGCAGTACGTC.

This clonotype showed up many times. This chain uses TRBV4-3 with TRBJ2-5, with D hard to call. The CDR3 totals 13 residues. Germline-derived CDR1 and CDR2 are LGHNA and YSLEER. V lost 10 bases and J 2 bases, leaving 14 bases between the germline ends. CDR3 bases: TGCGCCACCCCAGACTTGCCACAAGAGACCCAGTACTTC. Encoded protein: CATPDLPQETQYF.

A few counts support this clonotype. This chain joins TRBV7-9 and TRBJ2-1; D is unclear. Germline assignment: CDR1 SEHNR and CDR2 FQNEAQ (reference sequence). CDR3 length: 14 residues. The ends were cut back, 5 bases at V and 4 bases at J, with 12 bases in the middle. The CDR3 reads CASSTQQGYNEQFF. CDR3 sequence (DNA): TGTGCCAGCAGCACTCAGCAAGGATACAATGAGCAGTTCTTC.

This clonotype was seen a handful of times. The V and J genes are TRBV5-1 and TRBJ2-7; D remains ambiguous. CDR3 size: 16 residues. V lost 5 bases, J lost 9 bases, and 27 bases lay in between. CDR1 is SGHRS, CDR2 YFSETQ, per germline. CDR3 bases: TGCGCCAGCAGGCCGGCGTTCGGCCTATGGCTACGAGGGCAGTACTTC. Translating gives CASRPAFGLWLRGQYF.

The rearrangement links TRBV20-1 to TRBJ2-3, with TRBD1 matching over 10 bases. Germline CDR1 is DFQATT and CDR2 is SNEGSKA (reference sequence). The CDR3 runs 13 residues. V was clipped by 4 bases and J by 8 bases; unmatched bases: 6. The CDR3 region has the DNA TGCAGTGCTACGAGGACAGGGGGTAGTACGCAGTATTTT. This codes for CSATRTGGSTQYF.